This paragraph reports one T cell receptor beta chain. This CDR3 region has 15 residues. Trimming cost V 2 bases and J 0 bases, with 8 bases left between them. The germline CDR1 and CDR2 sequences are MGHRA and YSYEKL. The authors' processing: Estimates of nucleated cell counts were drawn from the amplification of reference gene primers. The protocol was immunoSEQ multiplex PCR, while the TCRdb copy is restricted to in-frame clones and leaves out a portion. The V and J calls and the clone size are those of that table, but D and trimming were determined from the DNA. Of about 270,000 clones listed, more than 75% are singletons. The data were taken from a study of blood T cell repertoires in COVID-19. Across the whole study: Sites in the United States, Italy and Spain provided acute and convalescent COVID-19 samples. T cells, B-cell-depleted T cells, or PBMCs provided the cDNA or gDNA that served as material.

This receptor was obtained from an older woman who had recovered from COVID-19. This rearrangement joins TRBV4-1 to TRBJ2-1; tentatively, D is TRBD2 (6 bases). Input material: peripheral blood. CDR3 coding DNA: TGCGCCAGCAGCCAATTGGGGGGCTCCTACAATGAGCAGTTCTTC. The encoded protein is CASSQLGGSYNEQFF.